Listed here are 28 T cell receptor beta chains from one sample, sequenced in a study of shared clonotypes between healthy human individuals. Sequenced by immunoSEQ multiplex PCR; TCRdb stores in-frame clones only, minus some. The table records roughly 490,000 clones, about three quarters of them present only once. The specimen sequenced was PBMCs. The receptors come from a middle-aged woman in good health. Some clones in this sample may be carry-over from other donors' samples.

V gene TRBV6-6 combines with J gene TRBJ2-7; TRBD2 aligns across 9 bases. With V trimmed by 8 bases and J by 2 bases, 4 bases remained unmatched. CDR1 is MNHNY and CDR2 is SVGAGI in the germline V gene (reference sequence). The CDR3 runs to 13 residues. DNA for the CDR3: TGTGCCAGCGGGGGCGGGAGGGCCTACGAGCAGTACTTC. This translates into CASGGGRAYEQYF.

The CDR3: CASSLPLADNEQFF. The DNA of the CDR3 is TGCGCCAGCAGCTTGCCACTAGCGGACAATGAGCAGTTCTTC. The V and J genes are TRBV5-1 and TRBJ2-1; 8 bases match TRBD2. Germline trimming cut 1 base from V and 5 bases from J; bases unmatched to any gene: 2. This CDR3 region has 14 residues. Germline CDR1 is SGHRS and CDR2 is YFSETQ. The full variable domain, with the rest looked up from reference TRBV5-1 and TRBJ2-1, is KAGVTQTPRYLIKTRGQQVTLSCSPISGHRSVSWYQQTPGQGLQFLFEYFSETQRNKGNFPGRFSGRQFSNSRSEMNVSTLELGDSALYLCASSLPLADNEQFFGPGTRLTVL.

CDR3 region: CASSLGSGHTEAFF. DNA of the CDR3: TGTGCCAGCAGCTTAGGTAGCGGGCACACTGAAGCTTTCTTT. The rearrangement links TRBV7-2 to TRBJ1-1; D ambiguous. The CDR3 consists of 14 residues. V dropped 1 base and J dropped 3 bases, with 9 bases sitting between them. Germline loops: CDR1 SGHTA, CDR2 FQGNSA.

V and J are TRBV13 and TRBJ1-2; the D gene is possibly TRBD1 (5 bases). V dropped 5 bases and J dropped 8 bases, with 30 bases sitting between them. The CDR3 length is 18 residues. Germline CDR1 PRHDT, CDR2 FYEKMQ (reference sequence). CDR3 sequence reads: CASSTPITTREAPYGYTF. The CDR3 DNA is TGTGCCAGCAGCACACCGATCACAACCAGGGAGGCCCCTTACGGCTACACCTTC.

CDR3 in amino acids: CASRTDTYEQYF. The CDR3 DNA follows: TGTGCCAGCCGGACAGACACCTACGAGCAGTACTTC. The genes are TRBV11-2 and TRBJ2-7; a possible D gene is TRBD1 (6 bases). The CDR3 totals 12 residues. The germline V and J ends were trimmed by 8 bases and 2 bases, with 10 bases remaining between them. Germline values: CDR1 SGHAT, CDR2 FQNNGV. Complete variable domain (other parts from reference TRBV11-2 and TRBJ2-7): EAGVAQSPRYKIIEKRQSVAFWCNPISGHATLYWYQQILGQGPKLLIQFQNNGVVDDSQLPKDRFSAERLKGVDSTLKIQPAKLEDSAVYLCASRTDTYEQYFGPGTRLTVT.

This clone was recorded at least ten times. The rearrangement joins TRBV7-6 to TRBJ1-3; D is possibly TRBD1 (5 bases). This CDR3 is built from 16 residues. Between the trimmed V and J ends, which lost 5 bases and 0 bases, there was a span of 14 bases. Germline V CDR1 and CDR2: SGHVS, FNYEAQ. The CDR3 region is CASSPGPGYSGNTIYF. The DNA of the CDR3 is TGTGCCAGCAGCCCGGGGCCCGGGTACTCTGGAAACACCATATATTTT.

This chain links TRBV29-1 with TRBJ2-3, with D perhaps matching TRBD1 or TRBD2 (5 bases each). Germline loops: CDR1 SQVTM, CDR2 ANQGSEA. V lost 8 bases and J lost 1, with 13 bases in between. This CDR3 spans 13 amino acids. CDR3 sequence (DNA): TGCAGCCTTGCCTGGGACGGCACAGATACGCAGTATTTT. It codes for CSLAWDGTDTQYF.

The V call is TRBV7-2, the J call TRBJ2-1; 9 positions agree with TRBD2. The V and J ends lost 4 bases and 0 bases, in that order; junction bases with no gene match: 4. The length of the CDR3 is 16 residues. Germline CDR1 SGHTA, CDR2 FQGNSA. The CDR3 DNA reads TGTGCCAGCAGCTCGACACTAGCGGGCTCCTACAATGAGCAGTTCTTC. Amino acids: CASSSTLAGSYNEQFF. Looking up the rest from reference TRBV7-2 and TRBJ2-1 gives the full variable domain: GAGVSQSPSNKVTEKGKDVELRCDPISGHTALYWYRQSLGQGLEFLIYFQGNSAPDKSGLPSDRFSAERTGGSVSTLTIQRTQQEDSAVYLCASSSTLAGSYNEQFFGPGTRLTVL.

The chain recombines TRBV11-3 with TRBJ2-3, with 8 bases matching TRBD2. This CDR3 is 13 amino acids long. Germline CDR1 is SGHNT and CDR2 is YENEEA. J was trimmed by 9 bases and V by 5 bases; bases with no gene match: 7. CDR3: CASSPRGGRTQYF. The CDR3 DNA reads TGTGCCAGCAGCCCCCGGGGGGGGCGGACGCAGTATTTT.

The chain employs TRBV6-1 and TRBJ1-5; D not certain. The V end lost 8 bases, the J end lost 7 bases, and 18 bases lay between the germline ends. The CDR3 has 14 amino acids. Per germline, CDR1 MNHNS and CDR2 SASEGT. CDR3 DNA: TGTGCCAGCGGCCGGGTGGGAGCGGGACAGCCCCAGCATTTT. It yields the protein CASGRVGAGQPQHF.

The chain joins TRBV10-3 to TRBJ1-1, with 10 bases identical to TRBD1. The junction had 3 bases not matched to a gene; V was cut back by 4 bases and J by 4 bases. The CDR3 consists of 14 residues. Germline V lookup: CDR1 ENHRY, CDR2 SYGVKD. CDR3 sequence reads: CAISVDRGVTEAFF. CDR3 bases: TGTGCCATCAGTGTGGACAGGGGGGTCACTGAAGCTTTCTTT.

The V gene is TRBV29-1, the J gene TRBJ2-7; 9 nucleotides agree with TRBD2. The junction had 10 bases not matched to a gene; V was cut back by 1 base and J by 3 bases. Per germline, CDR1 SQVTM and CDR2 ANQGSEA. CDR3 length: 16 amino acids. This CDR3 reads CSVEAASGMGLYEQYF. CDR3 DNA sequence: TGCAGCGTTGAAGCGGCTAGCGGGATGGGACTCTACGAGCAGTACTTC.

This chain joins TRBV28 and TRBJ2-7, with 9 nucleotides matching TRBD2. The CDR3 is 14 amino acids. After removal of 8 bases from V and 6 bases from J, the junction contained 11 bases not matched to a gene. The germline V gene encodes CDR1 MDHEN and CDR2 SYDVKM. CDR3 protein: CASLLAGGGREQYF. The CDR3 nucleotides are TGTGCCAGCCTTCTGGCGGGAGGGGGCCGCGAGCAGTACTTC.

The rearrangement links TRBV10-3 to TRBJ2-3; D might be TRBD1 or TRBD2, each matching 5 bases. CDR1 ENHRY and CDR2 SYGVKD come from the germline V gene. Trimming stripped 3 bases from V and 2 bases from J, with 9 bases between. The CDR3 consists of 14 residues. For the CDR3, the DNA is TGTGCCATCAGTGATGGGACGCCCACAGATACGCAGTATTTT. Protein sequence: CAISDGTPTDTQYF.

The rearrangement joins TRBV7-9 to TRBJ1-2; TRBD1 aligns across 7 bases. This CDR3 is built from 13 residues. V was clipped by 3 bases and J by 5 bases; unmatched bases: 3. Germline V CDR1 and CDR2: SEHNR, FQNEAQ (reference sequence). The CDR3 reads CASSFGQVYGYTF. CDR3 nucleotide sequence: TGTGCCAGCAGCTTCGGACAGGTATATGGCTACACCTTC.

In DNA, the CDR3 is TGTGCCAGCACCGGGGATAGCAATCAGCCCCAGCATTTT. It codes for CASTGDSNQPQHF. The V and J genes are TRBV2 and TRBJ1-5; D is unclear. Trimming removed 7 bases from V and 0 bases from J, with 7 bases in between. Germline V CDR1 and CDR2: SNHLY, FYNNEI. The CDR3 totals 13 residues.

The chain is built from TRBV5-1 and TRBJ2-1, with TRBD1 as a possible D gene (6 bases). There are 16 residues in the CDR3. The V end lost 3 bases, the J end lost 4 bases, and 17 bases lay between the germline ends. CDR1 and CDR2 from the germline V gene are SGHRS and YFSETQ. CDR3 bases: TGCGCCAGCAGCTCGGAACCGGGACAATTTTACAATGAGCAGTTCTTC. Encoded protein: CASSSEPGQFYNEQFF.

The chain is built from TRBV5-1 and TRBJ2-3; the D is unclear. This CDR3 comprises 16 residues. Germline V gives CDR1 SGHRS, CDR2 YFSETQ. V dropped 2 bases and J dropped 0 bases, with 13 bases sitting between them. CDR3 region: CASSFAALSSTDTQYF. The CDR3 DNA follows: TGCGCCAGCAGCTTTGCGGCACTCTCTAGCACAGATACGCAGTATTTT.

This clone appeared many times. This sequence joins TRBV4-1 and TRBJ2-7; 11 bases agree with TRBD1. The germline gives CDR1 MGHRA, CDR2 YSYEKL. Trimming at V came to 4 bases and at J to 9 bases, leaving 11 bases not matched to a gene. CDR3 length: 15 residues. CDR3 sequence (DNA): TGCGCCAGCAGCCCCGCCCGGGACAGGGGGGTCGGGCAGTACTTC. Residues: CASSPARDRGVGQYF.

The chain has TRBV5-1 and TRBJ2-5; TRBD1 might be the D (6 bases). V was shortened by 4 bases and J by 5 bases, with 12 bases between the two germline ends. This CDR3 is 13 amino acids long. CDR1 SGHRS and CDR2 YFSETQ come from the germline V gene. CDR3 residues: CASSPDRMETQYF. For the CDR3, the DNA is TGCGCCAGCAGCCCCGACAGGATGGAGACCCAGTACTTC.

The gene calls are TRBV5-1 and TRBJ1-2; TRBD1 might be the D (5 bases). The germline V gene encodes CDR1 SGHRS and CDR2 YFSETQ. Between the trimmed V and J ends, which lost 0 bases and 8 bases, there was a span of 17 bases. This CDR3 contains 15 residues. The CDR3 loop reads CASSLEWGFDSGYTF. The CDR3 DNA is TGCGCCAGCAGCTTGGAATGGGGGTTTGATTCGGGCTACACCTTC.

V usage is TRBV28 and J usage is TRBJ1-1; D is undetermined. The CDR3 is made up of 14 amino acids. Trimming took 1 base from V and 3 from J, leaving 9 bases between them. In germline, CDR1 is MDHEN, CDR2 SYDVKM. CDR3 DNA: TGTGCCAGCAGTTTATTTCGGTATCACACTGAAGCTTTCTTT. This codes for CASSLFRYHTEAFF.

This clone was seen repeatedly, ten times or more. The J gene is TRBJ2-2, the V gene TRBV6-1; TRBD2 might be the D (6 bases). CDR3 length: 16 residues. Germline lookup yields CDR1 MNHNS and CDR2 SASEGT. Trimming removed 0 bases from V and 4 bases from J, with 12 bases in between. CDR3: CASSEALWGVTGELFF. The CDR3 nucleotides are TGTGCCAGCAGTGAAGCTTTATGGGGGGTCACCGGGGAGCTGTTTTTT.

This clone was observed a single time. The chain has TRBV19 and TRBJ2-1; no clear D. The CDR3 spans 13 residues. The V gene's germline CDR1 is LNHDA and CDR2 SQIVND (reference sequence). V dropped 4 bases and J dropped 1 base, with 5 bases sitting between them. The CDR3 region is CASSSVSYNEQFF. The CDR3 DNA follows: TGTGCCAGTAGTAGTGTTTCCTACAATGAGCAGTTCTTC.

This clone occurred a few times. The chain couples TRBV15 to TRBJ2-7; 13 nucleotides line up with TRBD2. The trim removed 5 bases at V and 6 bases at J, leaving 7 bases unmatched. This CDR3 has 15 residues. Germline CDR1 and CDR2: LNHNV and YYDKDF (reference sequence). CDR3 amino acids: CATSRGLAGASEQYF. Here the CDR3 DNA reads TGTGCCACCAGCCGAGGACTAGCGGGAGCTTCCGAGCAGTACTTC. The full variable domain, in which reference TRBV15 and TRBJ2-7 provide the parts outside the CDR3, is DAMVIQNPRYQVTQFGKPVTLSCSQTLNHNVMYWYQQKSSQAPKLLFHYYDKDFNNEADTPDNFQSRRPNTSFCFLDIRSPGLGDTAMYLCATSRGLAGASEQYFGPGTRLTVT.

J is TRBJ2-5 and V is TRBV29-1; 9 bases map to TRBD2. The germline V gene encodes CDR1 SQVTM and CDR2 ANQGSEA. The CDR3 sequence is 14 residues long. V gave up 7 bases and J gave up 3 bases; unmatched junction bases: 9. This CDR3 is CSAAGGPGKETQYF. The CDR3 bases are TGCAGCGCGGCGGGAGGGCCTGGAAAAGAGACCCAGTACTTC.

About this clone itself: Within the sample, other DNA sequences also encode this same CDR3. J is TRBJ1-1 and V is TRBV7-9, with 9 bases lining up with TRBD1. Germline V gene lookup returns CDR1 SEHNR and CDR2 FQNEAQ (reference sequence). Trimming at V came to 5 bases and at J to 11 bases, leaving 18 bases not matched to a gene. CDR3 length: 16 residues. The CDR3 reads CASSLLGQGSDLNAFF. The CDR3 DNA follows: TGTGCCAGCAGCCTACTCGGACAGGGGAGCGACCTGAATGCTTTCTTT.

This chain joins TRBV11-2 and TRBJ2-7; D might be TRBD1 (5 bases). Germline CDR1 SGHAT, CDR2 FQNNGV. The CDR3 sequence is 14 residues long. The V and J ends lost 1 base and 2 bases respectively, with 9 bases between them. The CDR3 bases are TGTGCCAGCAGCTTAGGTCAGGGCACCTACGAGCAGTACTTC. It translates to CASSLGQGTYEQYF.